This T cell receptor beta chain stems from a study of quantifying T cell responses using KT2 cells. Study-wide background: Reverse transcription used primers in the TCR alpha and beta constant regions.

The CDR3 extends over 15 amino acids. The germline V gene encodes CDR1 SGHTA and CDR2 FQGNSA. V lost 2 bases and J 0 bases, leaving 8 bases between the germline ends. Each cDNA got a UMI-containing oligo ligated at its 3' end. First-round PCR used three to five cycles and beta primers RC1.1 and RC1.2 covering TRBC1 and TRBC2. Each CDR3 protein gets one entry after TCRdb re-called the UMI-ligation and nested PCR reads with MiXCR. Found here are around 56,000 distinct CDR3 sequences, roughly 12% of them singletons; the top ten hold 9.4%. A range of KT2-to-PBMC ratios was made using fixed PBMC numbers. The chain has TRBV7-2 and TRBJ1-5; D perhaps matches TRBD1 (6 bases). This TCR derives from a human donor. Sequencing input: PBMCs spiked with cells of the T cell clone KT2. The CDR3 sequence is CASSLRGGSNQPQHF. The CDR3 DNA follows: TGTGCCAGCAGCTTAAGAGGGGGTAGCAATCAGCCCCAGCATTTT.